This T cell receptor (beta chain) derives from a study of cytomegalovirus exposure and HLA in healthy donors. Of note for this clone: The identical CDR3 is also encoded by other nucleotide sequences in the sample.

The PCR made use of 60 Vbeta and 13 Jbeta primers. Libraries were prepared by immunoSEQ multiplex PCR; TCRdb keeps only in-frame clonotypes and omits some of them. The sample yields about 110,000 clones, 75% to 90% seen once. Sequencing was carried out using PBMCs. The clonotype was recovered from a middle-aged man in good health and CMV-seronegative.

CDR3 protein: CASSLGLAGGQETQYF. CDR3 in DNA: TGTGCCAGCAGCCTGGGACTAGCGGGGGGCCAAGAGACCCAGTACTTC. The chain carries TRBV5-4 and TRBJ2-5; 15 bases agree with TRBD2. After removal of 4 bases from V and 1 base from J, the junction contained 2 bases not matched to a gene. The V gene's germline CDR1 is SGHNT and CDR2 YYREEE (reference sequence). This CDR3 spans 16 amino acids.